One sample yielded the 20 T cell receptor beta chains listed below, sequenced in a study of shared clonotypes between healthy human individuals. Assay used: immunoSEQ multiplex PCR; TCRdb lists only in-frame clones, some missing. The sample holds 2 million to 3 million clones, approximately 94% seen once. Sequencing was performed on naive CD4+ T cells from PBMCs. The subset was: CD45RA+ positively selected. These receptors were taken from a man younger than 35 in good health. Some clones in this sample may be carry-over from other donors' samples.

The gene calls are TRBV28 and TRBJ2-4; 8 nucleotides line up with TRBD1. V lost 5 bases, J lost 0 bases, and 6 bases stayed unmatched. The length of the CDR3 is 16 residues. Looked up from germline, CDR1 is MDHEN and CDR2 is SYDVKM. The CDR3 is CASSGGTGRAKNIQYF. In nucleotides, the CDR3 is TGTGCCAGCAGTGGCGGGACAGGCCGAGCCAAAAACATTCAGTACTTC.

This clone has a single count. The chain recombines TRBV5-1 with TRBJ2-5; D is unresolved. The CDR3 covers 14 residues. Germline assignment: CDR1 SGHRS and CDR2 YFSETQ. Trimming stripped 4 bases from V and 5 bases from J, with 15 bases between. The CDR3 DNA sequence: TGCGCCAGCAGCCCCGCCCTTGCTACTGAGACCCAGTACTTC. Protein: CASSPALATETQYF.

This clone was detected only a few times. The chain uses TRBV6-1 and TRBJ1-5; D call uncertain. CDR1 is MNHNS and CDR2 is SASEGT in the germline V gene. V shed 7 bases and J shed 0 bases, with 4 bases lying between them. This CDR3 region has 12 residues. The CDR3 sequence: CASTDSNQPQHF. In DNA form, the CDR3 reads TGTGCCAGCACGGATAGCAATCAGCCCCAGCATTTT.

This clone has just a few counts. The CDR3 here is CASSHATGYGYTF. The CDR3 region has the DNA TGTGCCAGTAGTCACGCGACAGGCTATGGCTACACCTTC. This chain joins TRBV19 and TRBJ1-2, with D possibly TRBD1 on 6 matching bases. The CDR3 is 13 amino acids. CDR1 is LNHDA and CDR2 is SQIVND in the germline V gene (reference sequence). Trimming removed 5 bases at V and 4 bases at J, with 11 bases between.

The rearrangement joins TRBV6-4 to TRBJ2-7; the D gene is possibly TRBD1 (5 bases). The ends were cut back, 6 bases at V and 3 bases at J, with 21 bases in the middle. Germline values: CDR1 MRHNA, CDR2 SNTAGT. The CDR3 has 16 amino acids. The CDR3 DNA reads TGTGCCAGCAGGCCCCAGGGTAGGCGATATAACTACGAGCAGTACTTC. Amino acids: CASRPQGRRYNYEQYF.

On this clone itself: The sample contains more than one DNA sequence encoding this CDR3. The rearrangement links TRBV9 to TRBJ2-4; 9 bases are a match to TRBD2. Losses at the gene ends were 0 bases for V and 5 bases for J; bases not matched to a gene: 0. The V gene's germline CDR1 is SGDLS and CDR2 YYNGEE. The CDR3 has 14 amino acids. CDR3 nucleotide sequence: TGTGCCAGCAGCGTAGGACTAGCGGAAAACATTCAGTACTTC. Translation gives CASSVGLAENIQYF.

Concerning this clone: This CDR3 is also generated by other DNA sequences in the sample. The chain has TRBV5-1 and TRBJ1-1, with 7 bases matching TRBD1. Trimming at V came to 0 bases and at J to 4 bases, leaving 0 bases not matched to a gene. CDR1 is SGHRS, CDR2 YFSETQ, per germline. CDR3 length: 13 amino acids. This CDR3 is CASSLDRGTEAFF. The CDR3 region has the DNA TGCGCCAGCAGCTTGGACAGGGGCACTGAAGCTTTCTTT.

CDR3 DNA sequence: TGTGCCAGCAGCCAAGAACAGGGGTGGTCTCTAGCCAAAAACATTCAGTACTTC. This translates into CASSQEQGWSLAKNIQYF. The chain employs TRBV4-2 and TRBJ2-4, with 7 nucleotides matching TRBD1. The CDR3 sequence is 18 residues long. CDR1 and CDR2 (germline): LGHNA, YNFKEQ. Unmatched junction bases numbered 8, after V lost 0 bases and J lost 0 bases.

The CDR3 is CASSLVNKDTEAFF. CDR3 DNA: TGTGCCAGCAGCTTAGTCAATAAGGACACTGAAGCTTTCTTT. The chain couples TRBV7-2 to TRBJ1-1, with D hard to call. The CDR3 has 14 residues. The V end lost 1 base, the J end lost 3 bases, and 9 bases lay between the germline ends. The germline CDR1 and CDR2 sequences are SGHTA and FQGNSA.

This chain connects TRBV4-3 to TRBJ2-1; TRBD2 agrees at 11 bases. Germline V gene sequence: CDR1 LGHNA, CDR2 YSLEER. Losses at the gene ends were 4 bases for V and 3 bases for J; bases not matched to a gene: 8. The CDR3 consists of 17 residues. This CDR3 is CASSRDAGTSGYNEQFF. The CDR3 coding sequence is TGCGCCAGCAGCCGGGACGCCGGGACTAGCGGCTACAATGAGCAGTTCTTC.

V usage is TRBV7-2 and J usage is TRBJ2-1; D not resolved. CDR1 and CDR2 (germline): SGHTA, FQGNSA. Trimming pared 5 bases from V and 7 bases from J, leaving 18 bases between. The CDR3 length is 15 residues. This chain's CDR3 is CASSGPRRASNEQFF. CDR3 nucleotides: TGTGCCAGCAGCGGGCCCCGGAGAGCCTCTAATGAGCAGTTCTTC.

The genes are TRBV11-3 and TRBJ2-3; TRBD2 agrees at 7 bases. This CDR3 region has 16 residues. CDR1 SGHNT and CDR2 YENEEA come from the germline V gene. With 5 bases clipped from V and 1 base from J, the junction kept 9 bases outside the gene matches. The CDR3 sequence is CASSRSLGGGTDTQYF. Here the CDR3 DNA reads TGTGCCAGCAGCCGTTCCCTGGGGGGGGGCACAGATACGCAGTATTTT.

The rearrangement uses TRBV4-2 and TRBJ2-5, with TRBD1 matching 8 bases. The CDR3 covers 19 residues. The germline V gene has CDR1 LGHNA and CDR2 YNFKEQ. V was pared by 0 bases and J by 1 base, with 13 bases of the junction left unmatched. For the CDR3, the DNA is TGTGCCAGCAGCCAAGATTCGCAGGGGGCCTTCCCAGGCCAAGAGACCCAGTACTTC. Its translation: CASSQDSQGAFPGQETQYF.

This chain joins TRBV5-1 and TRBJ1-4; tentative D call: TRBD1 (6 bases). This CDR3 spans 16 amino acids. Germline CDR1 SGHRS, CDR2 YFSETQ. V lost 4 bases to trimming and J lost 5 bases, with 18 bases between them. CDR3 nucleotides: TGCGCCAGCAGCCCGGACCAACAGGGTGGGAATGAAAAACTGTTTTTT. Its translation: CASSPDQQGGNEKLFF.

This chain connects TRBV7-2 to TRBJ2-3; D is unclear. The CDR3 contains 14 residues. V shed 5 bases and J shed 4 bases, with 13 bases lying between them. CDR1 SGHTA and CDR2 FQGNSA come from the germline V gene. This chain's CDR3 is CASSRQQRSDTQYF. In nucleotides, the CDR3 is TGTGCCAGCAGCCGGCAACAACGCTCAGATACGCAGTATTTT.

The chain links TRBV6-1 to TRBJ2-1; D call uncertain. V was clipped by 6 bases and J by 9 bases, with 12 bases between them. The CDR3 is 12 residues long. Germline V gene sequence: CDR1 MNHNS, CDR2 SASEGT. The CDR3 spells CASRSTGSEQFF. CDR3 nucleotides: TGTGCCAGCAGGTCGACGGGCTCTGAGCAGTTCTTC.

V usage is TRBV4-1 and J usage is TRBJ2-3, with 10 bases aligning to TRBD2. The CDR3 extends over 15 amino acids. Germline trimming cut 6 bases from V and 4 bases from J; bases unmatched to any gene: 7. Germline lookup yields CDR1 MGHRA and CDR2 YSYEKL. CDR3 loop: CASRSSGSVSDTQYF. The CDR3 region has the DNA TGCGCCAGCAGATCTAGCGGGAGTGTTTCAGATACGCAGTATTTT.

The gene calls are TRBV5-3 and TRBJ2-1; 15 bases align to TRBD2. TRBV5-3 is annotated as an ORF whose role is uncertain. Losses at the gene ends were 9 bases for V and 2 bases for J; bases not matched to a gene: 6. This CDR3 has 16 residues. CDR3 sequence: CANPGTSGGTYNEQFF. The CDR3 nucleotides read TGTGCCAATCCTGGGACTAGCGGGGGGACCTACAATGAGCAGTTCTTC.

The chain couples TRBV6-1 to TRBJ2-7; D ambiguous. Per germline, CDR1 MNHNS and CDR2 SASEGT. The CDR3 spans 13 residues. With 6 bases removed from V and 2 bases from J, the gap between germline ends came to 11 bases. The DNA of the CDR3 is TGTGCCAGCAGAGAGCCATTGACCTACGAGCAGTACTTC. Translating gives CASREPLTYEQYF.

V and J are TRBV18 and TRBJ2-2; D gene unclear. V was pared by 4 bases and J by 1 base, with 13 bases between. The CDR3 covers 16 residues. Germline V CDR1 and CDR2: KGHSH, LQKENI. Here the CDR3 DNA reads TGTGCCAGCTCACTTTTAATCGCGGTGAACACCGGGGAGCTGTTTTTT. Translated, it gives CASSLLIAVNTGELFF.